A single sample is the source of the 9 T cell receptor beta chains below, sequenced in a study of long-term antiretroviral therapy in people with HIV. Samples were assayed with immunoSEQ v3.0 at survey level. Produced via immunoSEQ multiplex PCR; TCRdb's table is partial and in-frame only. The data hold 20,000 to 30,000 clones, with roughly 86% observed a single time. Sequenced material: unsorted PBMCs, taken 4.4 years after starting antiretroviral therapy. The receptors were sampled from a man younger than 45 with HIV.

The rearrangement links TRBV7-6 to TRBJ1-1; D is ambiguous. Trimming cost V 1 base and J 0 bases, with 9 bases left between them. Germline V CDR1 and CDR2: SGHVS, FNYEAQ. The CDR3 totals 15 residues. The chain's CDR3 is CASSLGTDLNTEAFF. The CDR3 nucleotides read TGTGCCAGCAGCTTAGGGACCGATTTGAACACTGAAGCTTTCTTT. The entire variable domain, with the rest obtained from reference TRBV7-6 and TRBJ1-1, is as follows: GAGVSQSPRYKVTKRGQDVALRCDPISGHVSLYWYRQALGQGPEFLTYFNYEAQQDKSGLPNDRFSAERPEGSISTLTIQRTEQRDSAMYRCASSLGTDLNTEAFFGQGTRLTVV.

This chain links TRBV7-9 with TRBJ2-7, with D perhaps matching TRBD1 (6 bases). This CDR3 spans 16 amino acids. With 0 bases removed from V and 1 base from J, the gap between germline ends came to 13 bases. Looked up from germline, CDR1 is SEHNR and CDR2 is FQNEAQ (reference sequence). The CDR3 bases are TGTGCCAGCAGCTTAGCCAGGACAGTGAGTTCCTACGAGCAGTACTTC. This codes for CASSLARTVSSYEQYF.

The genes are TRBV6-5 and TRBJ1-2, with 8 bases lining up with TRBD1. The CDR3 has 13 residues. Germline CDR1 MNHEY, CDR2 SVGAGI. The junction had 10 bases not matched to a gene; V was cut back by 9 bases and J by 7 bases. This CDR3 is CASLSRGHGGYTF. DNA for the CDR3: TGTGCCAGTCTCTCCAGGGGGCATGGTGGCTACACCTTC.

V is TRBV7-9 and J is TRBJ1-1; TRBD1 is a possible D gene (5 bases). CDR1 and CDR2 from the germline V gene are SEHNR and FQNEAQ (reference sequence). The CDR3 covers 13 residues. The V and J ends lost 1 base and 3 bases respectively, with 6 bases between them. CDR3 residues: CASSLEGDTEAFF. The DNA of the CDR3 is TGTGCCAGCAGCTTAGAAGGGGACACTGAAGCTTTCTTT.

V gene TRBV27 combines with J gene TRBJ2-1; 13 nucleotides align to TRBD2. With 6 bases clipped from V and 4 bases from J, the junction kept 0 bases outside the gene matches. From germline, CDR1 is MNHEY and CDR2 SMNVEV (reference sequence). CDR3 length: 14 residues. Written as DNA, the CDR3 is TGTGCCAGCAGGGGACTAGCGGGATACAATGAGCAGTTCTTC. The encoded protein is CASRGLAGYNEQFF.

V is TRBV5-5 and J is TRBJ2-1; perhaps TRBD1 as D (5 bases). The germline gives CDR1 SGHKS, CDR2 YYEKEE (reference sequence). V lost 4 bases and J 0 bases, leaving 23 bases between the germline ends. The CDR3 runs 19 residues. CDR3 residues: CASSTRQPPGLSSYNEQFF. The CDR3 DNA is TGTGCCAGCAGCACCCGACAGCCACCCGGTTTAAGCTCCTACAATGAGCAGTTCTTC. The full variable domain, completed using reference TRBV5-5 and TRBJ2-1, is DAGVTQSPTHLIKTRGQQVTLRCSPISGHKSVSWYQQVLGQGPQFIFQYYEKEERGRGNFPDRFSARQFPNYSSELNVNALLLGDSALYLCASSTRQPPGLSSYNEQFFGPGTRLTVL.

This sequence joins TRBV19 and TRBJ1-6; maybe TRBD1 (5 bases). In germline, CDR1 is LNHDA, CDR2 SQIVND (reference sequence). The CDR3 has 14 residues. V was clipped by 2 bases and J by 6 bases, with 8 bases between them. The CDR3 DNA follows: TGTGCCAGTAGTATACCGGGGGTTAATTCACCCCTCCACTTT. Its translation is CASSIPGVNSPLHF.

This chain connects TRBV28 to TRBJ2-1; 14 nucleotides align to TRBD2. Germline V gene sequence: CDR1 MDHEN, CDR2 SYDVKM. The CDR3 loop spans 18 amino acids. J lost 0 bases, V lost 4 bases, and 5 bases had no gene match. In DNA, the CDR3 is TGTGCCAGCAGTTCCTCCGGGACTAGCGGGAGCTCCTACAATGAGCAGTTCTTC. It codes for CASSSSGTSGSSYNEQFF.

This clone occurred a few times. This chain uses TRBV5-1 with TRBJ1-3, with TRBD1 identical over 9 bases. Germline values: CDR1 SGHRS, CDR2 YFSETQ. The CDR3 runs to 16 residues. V trimming: 5 bases; J trimming: 1 base; junction bases outside the gene matches: 7. The CDR3 sequence is CASSLTGGRSGNTIYF. Written as DNA, the CDR3 is TGCGCCAGCAGTTTGACAGGGGGAAGATCTGGAAACACCATATATTTT. The whole variable domain, remainder taken from reference TRBV5-1 and TRBJ1-3, is KAGVTQTPRYLIKTRGQQVTLSCSPISGHRSVSWYQQTPGQGLQFLFEYFSETQRNKGNFPGRFSGRQFSNSRSEMNVSTLELGDSALYLCASSLTGGRSGNTIYFGEGSWLTVV.